The 15 T cell receptor beta chains listed next were all sequenced from one sample in a study of regulatory T cells in long-lasting Graves disease. Libraries of TCR beta came from iRepertoire HTBI primers plus Arm-PCR of CDR3 regions. TCRdb reprocessed the multiplex PCR reads with MiXCR, giving one entry per CDR3 protein. Of about 320,000 distinct CDR3 sequences in the sample, about 18% were seen once. Time point denoted: newly diagnosed GD, antithyroid drugs for less than 3 months. PBMC-extracted RNA yielded the TCR library. Source: peripheral blood mononuclear cells (PBMCs), taken at new diagnosis, from a patient treated with antithyroid drugs. These receptors all stem from a female donor with Graves disease.

CDR3 in DNA: TGCAGCGTTGAAACAGGGATGAACACTGAAGCTTTCTTT. Protein product: CSVETGMNTEAFF. The V and J genes are TRBV29-1 and TRBJ1-1, with D possibly being TRBD1 (6 bases). This CDR3 has 13 amino acids. Trimming stripped 2 bases from V and 0 bases from J, with 7 bases between. CDR1 and CDR2 (germline): SQVTM, ANQGSEA.

The rearrangement uses TRBV7-9 and TRBJ2-1, with 8 bases lining up with TRBD1. Germline lookup yields CDR1 SEHNR and CDR2 FQNEAQ (reference sequence). The CDR3 runs to 16 residues. V shed 6 bases and J 4 bases; nucleotides not matched to a gene: 11. CDR3: CASRLKPGQVYNEQFF. The DNA for the CDR3 is TGTGCCAGCAGATTGAAACCGGGACAGGTGTACAATGAGCAGTTCTTC.

This clonotype turned up a few times. The junction departs from the called germline gene at one end, perhaps through a read error. The rearrangement joins TRBV12-3 or TRBV12-4 to TRBJ2-1, with D uncertain. This CDR3 comprises 11 residues. The CDR3 nucleotides read TGTGTCAGCAGTTTATTAAATGAGCAGTTCTTC. Translation: CVSSLLNEQFF.

This clonotype occurred many times. V and J are TRBV20-1 and TRBJ2-7; possible D gene TRBD1, 6 bases. Between the trimmed V and J ends, which lost 3 bases and 7 bases, there was a span of 13 bases. Germline V lookup: CDR1 DFQATT, CDR2 SNEGSKA (reference sequence). The CDR3 runs to 12 residues. For the CDR3, the DNA is TGCAGTGCTAGTCGCCGGGACACGGAGCAGTACTTC. It encodes CSASRRDTEQYF.

This clonotype was recorded many times. The V gene is TRBV3-1, the J gene TRBJ1-2; no firm D call. Germline lookup yields CDR1 LGHDT and CDR2 YNNKEL (reference sequence). This CDR3 has 14 amino acids. Trimming removed 0 bases at V and 2 bases at J, with 7 bases between. CDR3 protein: CASSQDGRNYGYTF. The CDR3 coding sequence is TGTGCCAGCAGCCAAGATGGCAGGAACTATGGCTACACCTTC.

The chain carries TRBV4-1 and TRBJ2-3; 8 bases fit TRBD1. Germline assignment: CDR1 MGHRA and CDR2 YSYEKL. There are 17 residues in the CDR3. V lost 3 bases, J lost 0 bases, and 8 bases stayed unmatched. CDR3 coding DNA: TGCGCCAGCAGCCAGACCTCCGGGACAGGAAGCACAGATACGCAGTATTTT. Its protein product is CASSQTSGTGSTDTQYF.

Ten or more counts support this clonotype. The gene calls are TRBV19 and TRBJ1-5; D may be TRBD1 (5 bases). The CDR3 covers 15 residues. Trimming removed 6 bases at V and 2 bases at J, with 14 bases between. Germline V gene data show CDR1 as LNHDA and CDR2 as SQIVND (reference sequence). This chain's CDR3 is CASSDSPAGNQPQHF. CDR3 in DNA: TGTGCCAGTAGCGACAGTCCAGCGGGCAATCAGCCCCAGCATTTT. The full variable domain, rest sourced from reference TRBV19 and TRBJ1-5, is DGGITQSPKYLFRKEGQNVTLSCEQNLNHDAMYWYRQDPGQGLRLIYYSQIVNDFQKGDIAEGYSVSREKKESFPLTVTSAQKNPTAFYLCASSDSPAGNQPQHFGDGTRLSIL.

The chain carries TRBV4-2 and TRBJ2-7, with 9 bases lining up with TRBD2. Trimming took 4 bases from V and 4 from J; bases not matched to a gene: 8. The CDR3 has 15 residues. Germline CDR1 is LGHNA and CDR2 is YNFKEQ. CDR3 sequence (DNA): TGTGCCAGCAGCCGAAGGCGGGAGGGCCCGTACGAGCAGTACTTC. This codes for CASSRRREGPYEQYF.

In regard to this clonotype: A far larger clone is just one base off, so this is likely a read error. The chain is built from TRBV7-8 and TRBJ2-5, with D maybe TRBD2 (5 bases). The CDR3 length is 16 residues. Germline V CDR1 and CDR2: SGHVS, FQNEAQ. The CDR3 DNA reads TGTGCCAGCAGCTTAGCCAGGTCTAGGTTAGTCAATGAGCGGTTCTTC. Amino acids: CASSLARSRLVNERFF.

CDR3 region: CSAPTGGAQGEQYF. In DNA form, the CDR3 reads TGCAGTGCCCCCACGGGGGGAGCTCAAGGCGAGCAGTACTTC. The V call is TRBV20-1, the J call TRBJ2-7, with 7 bases matching TRBD2. Looked up from germline, CDR1 is DFQATT and CDR2 is SNEGSKA (reference sequence). The V segment lost 6 bases and the J segment 6 bases; nucleotides outside the gene matches: 14. CDR3 length: 14 residues.

The chain recombines TRBV24-1 with TRBJ1-1; 9 nucleotides align to TRBD1. The ends lost 6 bases at V and 4 bases at J; junction bases unmatched: 8. The germline V gene has CDR1 KGHDR and CDR2 SFDVKD. The CDR3 covers 15 residues. The CDR3 is CATSQTGTGPTEAFF. In DNA, the CDR3 is TGTGCCACCAGTCAAACCGGGACAGGGCCCACTGAAGCTTTCTTT.

This clonotype showed up many times. The chain employs TRBV6-5 and TRBJ2-1; maybe TRBD1 (6 bases). The CDR3 runs 15 residues. The ends were cut back, 0 bases at V and 5 bases at J, with 11 bases in the middle. The germline V gene encodes CDR1 MNHEY and CDR2 SVGAGI. CDR3 region: CASSYSGTNNNEQFF. In DNA form, the CDR3 reads TGTGCCAGCAGTTACTCTGGGACAAATAACAATGAGCAGTTCTTC.

This clonotype was observed many times. CDR3 coding DNA: TGTGCCAGCCTCCGGGACAGGGGCGGCCAAGAGACCCAGTACTTC. Amino acid sequence: CASLRDRGGQETQYF. V and J are TRBV27 and TRBJ2-5; 10 bases are a match to TRBD1. The CDR3 has 15 amino acids. J was trimmed by 1 base and V by 8 bases; bases with no gene match: 7. Germline V CDR1 and CDR2: MNHEY, SMNVEV (reference sequence).

This clonotype was seen at least ten times. The chain uses TRBV20-1 and TRBJ1-4; D call uncertain. Deletions cut 0 bases from V and 0 bases from J, with 8 bases between. Germline values: CDR1 DFQATT, CDR2 SNEGSKA (reference sequence). CDR3 length: 15 amino acids. The CDR3 here is CSARDHRTTNEKLFF. The CDR3 DNA is TGCAGTGCTAGAGATCACCGGACAACTAATGAAAAACTGTTTTTT.

This clonotype was counted at least ten times. CDR3 in DNA: TGTGCCAGCAGCCAAGTCCCGGCCACTCCAACCGGTTCCGGAAAACTGTTTTTT. Protein: CASSQVPATPTGSGKLFF. J is TRBJ1-4 and V is TRBV3-1; D not resolved. The CDR3 runs 18 residues. Germline V gives CDR1 LGHDT, CDR2 YNNKEL (reference sequence). Trimming stripped 1 base from V and 10 bases from J, with 25 bases between.